This T cell receptor beta chain was recovered during a study of a mutant IDH1 vaccine in newly diagnosed glioma. Across the study: Treated patients, averaging about 40 years, were about 62% male and around 40% female.

About this clone itself: What it binds is not known.

Profiling relied on immunoSEQ multiplex PCR, and the TCRdb table lists in-frame clones only, not all of them. The data show about 88,000 clones, almost 85% seen once. Germline loops: CDR1 MNHEY, CDR2 SMNVEV (reference sequence). The CDR3 loop spans 12 amino acids. V was clipped by 8 bases and J by 6 bases, with 8 bases between them. Whole-study findings and limits: Immune responses arising from the vaccine appeared in around 93% of patients.

The time point denotes: baseline, week 1 (first vaccination visit). The treatment here: pre-vaccination baseline after standard-of-care therapy. This TCR derives from a man between 35 and 55 years old with glioma. Some clones in this sample may be carry-over from other donors' samples. This specimen consisted of PBMCs, obtained from a glioma patient treated with radiotherapy, temozolomide or both. This rearrangement joins TRBV27 to TRBJ1-6; D gene ambiguous. The CDR3 is CASWNFNSPLHF. The CDR3 bases are TGTGCCAGCTGGAATTTTAATTCACCCCTCCACTTT.